The present TCR beta chain was sequenced within a study of human T cells and chemical hapten exposure. The germline V gene has CDR1 MNHEY and CDR2 SMNVEV (reference sequence). This CDR3 is 12 amino acids long. The V end lost 8 bases, the J end lost 2 bases, and 10 bases lay between the germline ends. Time point indicated: patch test 2, 6 weeks after DPC sensitization. Documented treatment: therapeutic diphenylcyclopropenone sensitization with weekly scalp DPC. Only a few counts were recorded for this clonotype. Antigen: not known. Broader study findings: Patch test score rose with PT1 expanded TCRs, significant at 8, 16, 32, not 4. Large CDR3 similarity clusters arose significantly more often from expanded TCRs than from controls.

TCRdb passed the RACE reads through MiXCR, listing each CDR3 protein once. The sample has a few hundred thousand distinct CDR3 sequences, about 6.3% seen once; the top ten hold less than 6.5%. The TCR comes from a young woman with alopecia areata. Some clones in this sample may be carry-over from other donors' samples. The sequencing used whole blood, collected in connection with sensitization to the hapten diphenylcyclopropenone (DPC). V is TRBV27 and J is TRBJ2-7, with unresolved D. CDR3: CASRITTYEQYF. CDR3 coding DNA: TGTGCCAGCCGTATTACTACCTACGAGCAGTACTTC.